This T cell receptor (beta chain) was captured in a study of blood T cells in healthy people across ages. Overall study findings and caveats: No conclusive comparison of naive versus antigen-experienced cells was possible with unsorted PBMCs.

PCR was performed a second time for about 7 to 12 cycles using a sample-barcoded 5' primer and a J-beta primer mix. TCRdb reprocessed the 5' RACE reads via MiXCR and lists one record per CDR3 protein. This sample has 600,000 to 1,000,000 distinct CDR3 sequences, with 20% to 25% found just once. This clonotype has only a few counts. Antigen specificity is unknown. Germline CDR1 is SGHDN and CDR2 is FVKESK. Trimming stripped 4 bases from V and 3 bases from J, with 13 bases between. The CDR3 contains 16 residues. This sample was also put to use in a study of T cells of mothers and their children.

Sequencing input: blood. The receptor comes from a boy aged 10-17 years in good health. The V and J genes are TRBV14 and TRBJ1-6; D gene unclear. CDR3 amino acids: CASSPGQDLYNSPLHF. The CDR3 region has the DNA TGTGCCAGCAGCCCGGGCCAGGACCTCTATAATTCACCCCTCCACTTT. Full variable domain (rest looked up from reference TRBV14 and TRBJ1-6): EAGVTQFPSHSVIEKGQTVTLRCDPISGHDNLYWYRRVMGKEIKFLLHFVKESKQDESGMPNNRFLAERTGGTYSTLKVQPAELEDSGVYFCASSPGQDLYNSPLHFGNGTRLTVT.